The source of this T cell receptor (beta chain) is a study of T-cell reconstitution after alpha-beta-depleted transplantation in children. Regarding the study as a whole: Several hundred expanded graft clones reportedly were the source of alpha-beta T cells about two months after transplant. The main origin of T-cell counts and diversity one year after transplant was newly produced T cells.

CDR1 SGHRS and CDR2 YFSETQ come from the germline V gene. Trimming stripped 2 bases from V and 3 bases from J, with 8 bases between. The CDR3 is 14 amino acids. Preparation of the TCRbeta library used unique molecular identifiers. TCRdb used MiXCR to reprocess the PCR reads, holding one entry per CDR3 protein. The table has around 210,000 distinct CDR3 sequences, about 6.6% seen once; the top ten hold more than 5.5%. This clonotype was found many times. Its antigen is still unknown. The clonotype was recovered from a boy between 2 and 10 years old with acute lymphoblastic leukemia, due to receive a stem cell transplant. Specimen: PBMCs, collected before TCRalphabeta/CD19-depleted stem cell transplant. The J gene is TRBJ2-2, the V gene TRBV5-1, with D maybe TRBD1 (6 bases). CDR3 sequence reads: CASSFNRDTGELFF. The CDR3 coding sequence is TGCGCCAGCAGCTTCAACAGGGACACCGGGGAGCTGTTTTTT.